This T cell receptor beta chain is from a study of cytomegalovirus exposure and HLA in healthy donors. Regarding the study as a whole: The only immune exposure information that was available was CMV serostatus. According to a later analysis, most TCR beta chains associated with CMV appeared HLA-restricted. Later on, an analysis found that several of the most significant clusters appeared to be linked to common viral pathogens, which included parvovirus B19.

The germline gives CDR1 GTSNPN, CDR2 SVGIG (reference sequence). The germline V and J ends were trimmed by 0 bases and 6 bases, with 12 bases remaining between them. The CDR3 spans 14 residues. In the case of this clone: Its antigen is as yet unknown.

When sampled, the donors appeared nominally healthy, though they likely had unrecorded immune exposures. Primers included in the PCR were 60 Vbeta and 13 Jbeta primers. Only in-frame clones appear in the TCRdb table, and some are missing; sequencing was by immunoSEQ multiplex PCR. The sample's table shows 25,000 to 35,000 clones. J is TRBJ2-1 and V is TRBV30; perhaps TRBD2 as D (5 bases). The sequence was obtained from a woman aged 40-49 years in good health and CMV-seropositive. Sequencing was performed on PBMCs. The CDR3 DNA follows: TGTGCCTGGAGTGTACAAAGCGGCCCCAATGAGCAGTTCTTC. Residues: CAWSVQSGPNEQFF.